The present T cell receptor beta chain was sequenced within a study of shared clonotypes between healthy human individuals. Clones were read by immunoSEQ multiplex PCR, and TCRdb kept only the in-frame ones, dropping some. Here the sample spans about 1.5 million clones, approximately 98% being singletons. Germline-derived CDR1 and CDR2 are LNHDA and SQIVND (reference sequence). The CDR3 extends over 15 amino acids. V gave up 5 bases and J gave up 5 bases; unmatched junction bases: 3. This TCR derives from a man aged 30 to 39 in good health. This chain joins TRBV19 and TRBJ2-3, with 14 nucleotides matching TRBD2. The sequenced sample consisted of naive CD4+ T cells sorted from blood. Subset indicated: CD45RA+ positively selected. CDR3 sequence (DNA): TGTGCCAGTAGTCCGGGACTAGCGGGAGTAGATACGCAGTATTTT. Its protein is CASSPGLAGVDTQYF.